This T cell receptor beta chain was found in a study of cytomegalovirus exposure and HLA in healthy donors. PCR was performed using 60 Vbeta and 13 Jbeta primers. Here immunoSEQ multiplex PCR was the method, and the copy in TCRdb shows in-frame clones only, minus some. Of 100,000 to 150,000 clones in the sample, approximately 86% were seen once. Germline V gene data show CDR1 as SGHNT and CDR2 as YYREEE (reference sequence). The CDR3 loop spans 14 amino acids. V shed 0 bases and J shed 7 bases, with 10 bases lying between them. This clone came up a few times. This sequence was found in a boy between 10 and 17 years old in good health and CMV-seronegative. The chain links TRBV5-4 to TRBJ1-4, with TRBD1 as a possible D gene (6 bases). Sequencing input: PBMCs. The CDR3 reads CASSLAGEREKLFF. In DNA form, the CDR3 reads TGTGCCAGCAGCTTGGCAGGGGAGCGTGAAAAACTGTTTTTT. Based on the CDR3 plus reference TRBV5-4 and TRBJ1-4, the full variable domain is ETGVTQSPTHLIKTRGQQVTLRCSSQSGHNTVSWYQQALGQGPQFIFQYYREEENGRGNFPPRFSGLQFPNYSSELNVNALELDDSALYLCASSLAGEREKLFFGSGTQLSVL.